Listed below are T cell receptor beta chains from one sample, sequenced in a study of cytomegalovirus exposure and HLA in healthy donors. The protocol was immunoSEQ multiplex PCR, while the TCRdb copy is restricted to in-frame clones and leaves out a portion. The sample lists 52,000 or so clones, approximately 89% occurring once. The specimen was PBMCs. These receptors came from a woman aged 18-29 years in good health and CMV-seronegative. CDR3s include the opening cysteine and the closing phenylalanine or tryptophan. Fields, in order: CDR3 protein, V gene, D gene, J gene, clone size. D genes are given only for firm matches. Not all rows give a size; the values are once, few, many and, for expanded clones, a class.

CASSGTSGSYNEQFF TRBV11-2 . TRBJ2-1 .
CASSLDGLYEQYF TRBV5-1 . TRBJ2-7 .
CASSPGQGGNEQFF TRBV11-2 TRBD1 TRBJ2-1 once
CASRFAQAEKLFF TRBV19 . TRBJ1-4 many
CASSLDLGSGGETQYF TRBV11-2 TRBD2 TRBJ2-5 .
CASSYASGAADTQYF TRBV4-1 TRBD2 TRBJ2-3 .
CASTTDYSGNTIYF TRBV19 . TRBJ1-3 .
CAWSRSLNTEAFF TRBV30 . TRBJ1-1 once
CASSASRDSLSYEQYF TRBV9 TRBD1 TRBJ2-7 .
CASSSSGSSYNEQFF TRBV28 TRBD2 TRBJ2-1 .
CASSYLAGGAKNIQYF TRBV6-5 . TRBJ2-4 .
CASSADRGNNEQFF TRBV6-1 TRBD1 TRBJ2-1 .
CASSRFQDNYGYTF TRBV18 . TRBJ1-2 .
CASSGTYRTGGGSNQPQHF TRBV6-1 TRBD1 TRBJ1-5 .
CASTLLNTGELFF TRBV27 . TRBJ2-2 .
CASSQQGTDTQYF TRBV5-4 TRBD1 TRBJ2-3 once
CASSLHNQPQHF TRBV7-2 . TRBJ1-5 few
CASSGGRDRGKPQHF TRBV23-1 TRBD1 TRBJ1-5 .
CASSNTKAGAGVDTQYF TRBV21-1 . TRBJ2-3 .
CASSSRRDYGYTF TRBV28 . TRBJ1-2 .
CASSRTYRETQYF TRBV6-5 . TRBJ2-5 .
CASRNPLSGSSYNEQFF TRBV27 . TRBJ2-1 .
CASSILQETQYF TRBV27 . TRBJ2-5 many
CASRKTGASSYEQYF TRBV6-5 TRBD1 TRBJ2-7 .
CASKLGTFYEQYF TRBV2 . TRBJ2-7 .
CATRDRGSSSGNTIYF TRBV10-3 TRBD1 TRBJ1-3 .
CAWSTWGRNTEAFF TRBV30 . TRBJ1-1 few
CASSPQGGTEAFF TRBV7-9 TRBD1 TRBJ1-1 .
CASSHATGSKNIQYF TRBV5-8 TRBD1 TRBJ2-4 .
CASSPQGNEQFF TRBV18 . TRBJ2-1 .
CASSSGTGSTDTQYF TRBV5-6 TRBD1 TRBJ2-3 once
CASSWGTHTYEQYF TRBV5-6 . TRBJ2-7 .
CASSLSRGSNTIYF TRBV5-1 TRBD1 TRBJ1-3 .
CASSLGTGGNNEQFF TRBV5-1 TRBD1 TRBJ2-1 .
CASSVGRGDLGSPLHF TRBV7-6 . TRBJ1-6 .
CASSATSGGPDTQYF TRBV9 TRBD2 TRBJ2-3 .
CASSADRGLNNQPQHF TRBV27 TRBD1 TRBJ1-5 .
CASGPAGSGYNEQFF TRBV4-2 . TRBJ2-1 .
CASSKNNEQFF TRBV9 . TRBJ2-1 .
CASSQGRYTGELFF TRBV14 . TRBJ2-2 .
CASSLGLAGVQVEQFF TRBV7-9 TRBD2 TRBJ2-1 .
CASSPISGDTDTQYF TRBV5-4 TRBD2 TRBJ2-3 .
CASSVLGGNSNQPQHF TRBV28 . TRBJ1-5 .
CASIRPGTASYEQYF TRBV6-1 TRBD1 TRBJ2-7 once
CASSLTSGSFDEQYF TRBV7-2 TRBD2 TRBJ2-7 .
CASTGSLGANVLTF TRBV7-3 . TRBJ2-6 .
CASSLTSAADTQYF TRBV5-1 TRBD2 TRBJ2-3 .
CASRPSRTADTQYF TRBV7-8 . TRBJ2-3 .
CASSHSTGWEQYF TRBV10-2 . TRBJ2-7 .
CASSHQATQYF TRBV11-2 . TRBJ2-3 .
CASSVRTENTGELFF TRBV6-1 . TRBJ2-2 .
CASSLIRGPEKLFF TRBV7-9 TRBD1 TRBJ1-4 .